The clone carrying this T cell receptor beta chain was observed a handful of times. This record comes from a study of CD8 T cells in ankylosing spondylitis. The V end lost 3 bases, the J end lost 14 bases, and 17 bases lay between the germline ends. The CDR3 extends over 13 amino acids. Germline V gene lookup returns CDR1 SGDLS and CDR2 YYNGEE. Quantitative 5'-RACE was performed with molecular barcodes, and it yielded the TCR beta libraries. TCRdb used MiXCR to reprocess the 5' RACE reads, holding one entry per CDR3 protein. The sample records about 42,000 distinct CDR3 sequences, 4% being singletons.

The TCR originated in a female donor with ankylosing spondylitis or in good health (not recorded which). Material for sequencing was blood, either unsorted or a sorted T cell fraction (not recorded which). The genes are TRBV9 and TRBJ2-2; D is tentatively TRBD1 or TRBD2 (5 bases each). The CDR3 nucleotides read TGTGCCAGCAGCGACCCCGGGACGGAAGATCTGTTTTTT. Protein: CASSDPGTEDLFF. Full variable domain (rest looked up from reference TRBV9 and TRBJ2-2): DSGVTQTPKHLITATGQRVTLRCSPRSGDLSVYWYQQSLDQGLQFLIQYYNGEERAKGNILERFSAQQFPDLHSELNLSSLELGDSALYFCASSDPGTEDLFFGEGSRLTVL.